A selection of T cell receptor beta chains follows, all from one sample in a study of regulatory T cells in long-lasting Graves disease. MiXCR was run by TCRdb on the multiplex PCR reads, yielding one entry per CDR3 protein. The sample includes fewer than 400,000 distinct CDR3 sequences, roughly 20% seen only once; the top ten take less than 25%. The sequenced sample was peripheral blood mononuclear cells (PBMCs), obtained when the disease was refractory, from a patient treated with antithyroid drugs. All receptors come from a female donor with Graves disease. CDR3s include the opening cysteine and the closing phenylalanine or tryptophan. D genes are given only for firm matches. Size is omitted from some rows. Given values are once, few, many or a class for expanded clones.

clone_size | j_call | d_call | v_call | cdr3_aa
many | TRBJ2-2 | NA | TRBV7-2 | CASSLVRGSGELFF
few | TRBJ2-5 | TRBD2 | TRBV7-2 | CASKGRGLGGETQYF
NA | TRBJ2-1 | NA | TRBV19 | CASTPRDQYNEQFF
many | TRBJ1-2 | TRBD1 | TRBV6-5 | CASSYSRRDRGSNYGYTF
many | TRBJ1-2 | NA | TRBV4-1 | CASSQVTGLYGYTF
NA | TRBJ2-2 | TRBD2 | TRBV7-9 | CASSASFGTSGLRNTGELFF
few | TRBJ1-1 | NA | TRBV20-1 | CSARDRARVETEAFF
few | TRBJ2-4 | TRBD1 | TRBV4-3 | CASSRNRDRGNIQYF
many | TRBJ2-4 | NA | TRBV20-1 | CSAQEMPGRGKNIQYF
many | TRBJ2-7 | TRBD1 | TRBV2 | CASSVSETGGYEQYF
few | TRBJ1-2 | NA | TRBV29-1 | CSVEFWTRNNYGYTF
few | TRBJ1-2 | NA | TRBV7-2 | CASSFLGAQGYGYTF
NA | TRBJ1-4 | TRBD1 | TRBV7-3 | CASSNRQGTNEKLFF
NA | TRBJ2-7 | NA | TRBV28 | CASSPSVGAGHHYEQYF
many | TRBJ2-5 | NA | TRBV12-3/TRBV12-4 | CATGSVQETQYF
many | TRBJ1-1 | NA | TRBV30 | CAWSALSSSGTEAFF
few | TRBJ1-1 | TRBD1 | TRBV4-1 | CASSHPGQGYEAFF
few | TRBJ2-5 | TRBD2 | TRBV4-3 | CASSQGLAGGQETQYF
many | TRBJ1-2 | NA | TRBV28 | CASSPRRNYGYTF
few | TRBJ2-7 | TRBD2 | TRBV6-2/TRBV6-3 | CASSYSQVAGNEQYF
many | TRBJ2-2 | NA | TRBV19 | CASTGTKNTGELFF
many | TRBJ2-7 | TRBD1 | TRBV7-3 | CASDNGTGVYEQYF
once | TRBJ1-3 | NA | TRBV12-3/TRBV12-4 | CASSPRGVTGSSGNTIYF
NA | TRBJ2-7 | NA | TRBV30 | CAWSPQGLSYEQYF
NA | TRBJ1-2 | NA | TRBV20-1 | CSARDSFYGYTF
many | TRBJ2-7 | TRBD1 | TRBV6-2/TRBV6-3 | CASSLGQGAIAYEQYF
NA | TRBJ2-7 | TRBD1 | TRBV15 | CATSRGTGPPLYEQYF
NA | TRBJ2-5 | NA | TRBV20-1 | CSAAGVGSQYQETQYF
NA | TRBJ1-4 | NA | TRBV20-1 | CSVRGGEKLFF
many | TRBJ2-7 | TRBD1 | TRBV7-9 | CASSIRDRADEQYF
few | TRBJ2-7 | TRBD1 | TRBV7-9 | CASSYQTGDIVYEQYF
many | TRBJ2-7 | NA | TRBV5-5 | CASSAGTQYEQYF
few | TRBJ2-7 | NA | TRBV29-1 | CSASKAQSEQYF
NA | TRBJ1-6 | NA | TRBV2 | CASRTDSSYNSPLHF
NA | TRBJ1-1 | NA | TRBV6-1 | CASTSQGNTEAFF
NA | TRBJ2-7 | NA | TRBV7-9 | CASSPLGRIDEQYF
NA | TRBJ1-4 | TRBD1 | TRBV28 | CASSSTGTGPHEKLFF
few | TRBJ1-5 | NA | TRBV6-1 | CASTLGGGWADNQPQHF
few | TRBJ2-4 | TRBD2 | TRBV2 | CASKELAVLTKNIQYF
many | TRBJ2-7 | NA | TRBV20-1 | CSARGDYEQYF
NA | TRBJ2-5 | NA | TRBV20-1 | CSARKGFGQGETQYF
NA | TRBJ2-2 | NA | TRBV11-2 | CASSLQGVGELFF
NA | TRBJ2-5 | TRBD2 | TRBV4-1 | CASSQDRLAAQTQYF
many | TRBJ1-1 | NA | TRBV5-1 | CASSLSGPLEDTEAFF
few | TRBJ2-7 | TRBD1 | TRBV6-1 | CASSLVRTGVDYEQYF
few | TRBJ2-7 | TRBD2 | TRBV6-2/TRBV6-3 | CASRTLAGVWYEQYF
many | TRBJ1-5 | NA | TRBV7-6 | CASSQSGDQPQHF
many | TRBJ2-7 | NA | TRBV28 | CASSLGVGGYEQYF
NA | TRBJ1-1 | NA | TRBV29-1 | CSVVRPSVLNTEAFF
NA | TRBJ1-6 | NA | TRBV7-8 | CASSLAWTADSYNSPLHF
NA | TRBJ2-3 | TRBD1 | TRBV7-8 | CASSPAGLGQGTTDTQYF
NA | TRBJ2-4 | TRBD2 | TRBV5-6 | CASSFAGENIQYF
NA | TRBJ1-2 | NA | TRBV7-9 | CASGLLSYGYTF